The 4 T cell receptor beta chains below were found in one sample sequenced in a study of T cells in Graves' hyperthyroidism and ophthalmopathy. Amplified TCR beta CDR3 regions came from RNA transcripts. When the TCR CDR3 underwent first-round RT-PCR, the HTBI primer set was used. TCRdb processed the multiplex PCR reads anew with MiXCR; each CDR3 protein has one entry. The sample has some 500,000 distinct CDR3 sequences; roughly an eighth are singletons. Source material: blood. All receptors come from a woman aged 18-29 years with Graves' hyperthyroidism.

As concerns this clonotype: The junction does not match germline at one end; this may be a read error. The J gene is TRBJ2-3, the V gene TRBV6-4; 14 nucleotides agree with TRBD2. This CDR3 has 19 amino acids. Looked up from germline, CDR1 is MRHNA and CDR2 is SNTAGT. The CDR3 is CASSYSGTSGSSQGGTQYF. CDR3 sequence (DNA): TGTGCCAGCAGTTACTCCGGGACTAGCGGGAGTTCTCAGGGGGGTACGCAGTATTTT.

The sample holds many counts of this clonotype. The rearrangement uses TRBV11-2 and TRBJ2-1; unclear D gene. Germline loops: CDR1 SGHAT, CDR2 FQNNGV. The CDR3 length is 15 residues. V lost 6 bases and J 7 bases, leaving 19 bases between the germline ends. CDR3: CASSSDLNLLNEQFF. DNA for the CDR3: TGTGCCAGCAGTTCCGACCTCAACCTGTTAAATGAGCAGTTCTTC.

This rearrangement joins TRBV7-6 to TRBJ2-1; the D gene is possibly TRBD1 (6 bases). The CDR3 extends over 14 amino acids. Germline lookup yields CDR1 SGHVS and CDR2 FNYEAQ. The V and J ends lost 6 bases and 0 bases respectively, with 9 bases between them. In DNA, the CDR3 is TGTGCCAGCAGTAAACAGGGCTCCTACAATGAGCAGTTCTTC. This encodes CASSKQGSYNEQFF.

This clonotype has a count of ten or more. The chain joins TRBV27 to TRBJ2-1; the D is unclear. From germline, CDR1 is MNHEY and CDR2 SMNVEV (reference sequence). The V and J ends lost 7 bases and 8 bases respectively, with 21 bases between them. The CDR3 covers 15 residues. CDR3: CASTNTPASVDEQFF. CDR3 bases: TGTGCCAGCACCAATACGCCCGCGAGCGTCGATGAGCAGTTCTTC.